This T cell receptor (beta chain) was captured by sequencing in a study of blood T cell repertoires in COVID-19 (dated by TCRdb to 2020 to 2021). Study-wide context: Samples from collaborators originated in the United States, Italy and Spain and spanned both the acute and convalescent phases of COVID-19. The repertoires were released in a freely available public database meant as a resource for research on the immune response to SARS-CoV-2. Samples came from the ongoing ImmuneRACE study (first 160 participants) plus 1,254 subjects from 6 global collaborators. HLA class I and class II types, where available, came from metadata supplied by the sample provider rather than from assay-based typing. Subjects who had been exposed to COVID-19, were actively infected with it, or had recovered from it provided the deeply sampled blood TCRbeta repertoires that made up the dataset. The material from the prospective study consisted of cDNA or gDNA derived from T cells, B-cell-depleted T cells, or PBMCs. A de-identified subject ID, COVID-19 status, age in years and sex were almost always included in the sample metadata. Study-wide findings and limitations: Clinical and demographic metadata were provided uncurated, with the amount varying by source and participant.

Collaborating institutions collected whole blood in K2EDTA tubes following their own protocols. For TCRbeta analysis, collaborator samples were shipped as frozen whole blood, as isolated PBMCs, or as DNA extracted from either sample type. CDR1 and CDR2 are drawn from the germline V gene (reference sequence): SEHNR, FQNEAQ. The CDR3, from cysteine to phenylalanine, totals 17 residues. Only the CDR3 region is kept as DNA, spanning 51 bases read in frame from base 1. Clipping removes 5 bases from V and 7 bases from J, with 12 as the unmatched junction base count. Remarks on this clone: Its antigen target is currently unknown. Base-call qualities are not available, and no considerably larger clone is one nucleotide away.

The immunoSEQ Assay, a bias-controlled multiplex PCR, was used to amplify TCRbeta CDR3 regions from genomic DNA. From the authors' description of their analysis: Nucleated cell counts per sample were estimated from amplification of reference gene primers within the assay. Sequence reads were collapsed and filtered to measure the absolute abundance of every unique TCRbeta CDR3 rearrangement. For each sample, productive Simpson clonality was calculated as the square root of Simpson's diversity index across productive rearrangements. This immuneACCESS table, as held by TCRdb, lists in-frame sequences with V and J called but not all clones. Of the missing ones, under half trace to an unresolved V gene in checked studies; the others have no known cause. V and J calls plus clone size are reproduced from that table; the DNA served to infer D and trimming. This sample holds 150,000 or so clones; 84% were observed only once. 44% of the sample belongs to the ten largest clones.

Recombination connected TRBV7-9 to TRBJ2-1; TRBD2 agrees with 12 junctional bases. The receptor was derived from a human donor in a cohort sampled during active COVID-19. Sequenced: peripheral blood. The CDR3 protein sequence reads: CASSTPVTSGSRNEQFF. The DNA is TGTGCCAGCAGCACCCCCGTGACTAGCGGGAGTAGAAATGAGCAGTTCTTC.